Below are 17 T cell receptor beta chains sequenced from a single sample in a study of blood T cell repertoires in COVID-19 (TCRdb year 2020). The library came from the immunoSEQ multiplex PCR assay. TCRdb retrieved this table from immuneACCESS and kept in-frame rearrangements only. Not all clones are present; in checked studies, unresolved V genes account for under half, and no reason is known for the remainder. This sample lists roughly 180,000 clones; 88% were detected once. About 3.9% of the sample belongs to the ten largest clones. The sample was peripheral blood. The receptors shown here come from a woman aged 25 to 39 with acute or convalescent COVID-19.

The rearrangement links TRBV5-1 to TRBJ2-1, with 16 nucleotides matching TRBD2. Germline V gene sequence: CDR1 SGHRS, CDR2 YFSETQ. V trimming: 4 bases; J trimming: 4 bases; junction bases outside the gene matches: 5. The CDR3 spans 17 residues. CDR3 amino acids: CASSKGLAGGKYNEQFF. The CDR3 region has the DNA TGCGCCAGCAGCAAGGGACTAGCGGGAGGGAAGTACAATGAGCAGTTCTTC.

The V and J genes are TRBV5-8 and TRBJ1-4; D unresolved. This CDR3 has 13 residues. CDR1 is SGHTS and CDR2 is YDEGEE in the germline V gene. The ends were cut back, 2 bases at V and 4 bases at J, with 6 bases in the middle. Written as DNA, the CDR3 is TGTGCCAGCAGCTTCCCCTATAATGAAAAACTGTTTTTT. As protein: CASSFPYNEKLFF.

This chain connects TRBV11-3 to TRBJ2-1; D is possibly TRBD1 (6 bases). Germline values: CDR1 SGHNT, CDR2 YENEEA. This CDR3 is 13 amino acids long. V was trimmed by 4 bases and J by 4 bases, leaving 8 bases between them. The CDR3 DNA sequence: TGTGCCAGCAGCTCTAGGGGGTACAATGAGCAGTTCTTC. Protein product: CASSSRGYNEQFF.

The chain recombines TRBV2 with TRBJ2-7; a weak D match, TRBD2 (5 bases). V shed 4 bases and J shed 6 bases, with 16 bases lying between them. The CDR3 contains 14 residues. Germline CDR1 is SNHLY and CDR2 is FYNNEI. CDR3 nucleotide sequence: TGTGCCAGCAGTGGAGTTGGAGGTTCGGGCGAGCAGTACTTC. Its translation: CASSGVGGSGEQYF.

The rearrangement joins TRBV7-9 to TRBJ2-7, with D tentatively TRBD1 (6 bases). V lost 7 bases and J 4 bases, leaving 17 bases between the germline ends. Germline values: CDR1 SEHNR, CDR2 FQNEAQ (reference sequence). The CDR3 runs to 14 residues. The CDR3 DNA follows: TGTGCCAGCACCCCCCTGGGGGCTGGGTACGAGCAGTACTTC. Translated, it gives CASTPLGAGYEQYF.

In its sample, this clone was seen once. The chain joins TRBV2 to TRBJ2-5, with no clear D. The V end was cut by 7 bases, the J end by 5 bases, with 5 bases between. The CDR3 totals 10 residues. Germline V lookup: CDR1 SNHLY, CDR2 FYNNEI. The chain's CDR3 is CASTRETQYF. In DNA, the CDR3 is TGTGCCAGCACCCGGGAGACCCAGTACTTC.

The CDR3 DNA is TGTGCCAGCAGCGCAACAACAGGGGGGGAAGCTTTCTTT. It encodes CASSATTGGEAFF. The rearrangement uses TRBV9 and TRBJ1-1; TRBD1 matches 8 bases. The CDR3 extends over 13 amino acids. Germline lookup yields CDR1 SGDLS and CDR2 YYNGEE. V shed 3 bases and J 8 bases; nucleotides not matched to a gene: 6.

This clone was observed once. The rearrangement uses TRBV7-2 and TRBJ2-3, with 12 bases matching TRBD2. The germline V gene encodes CDR1 SGHTA and CDR2 FQGNSA. The CDR3 sequence is 15 residues long. The V gene end was trimmed by 5 bases and the J gene end by 6 bases; junction bases not matched to a gene: 6. The CDR3 bases are TGTGCCAGCAGCGGGAGACTAGCGGGAGTGGATACGCAGTATTTT. As protein: CASSGRLAGVDTQYF.

The V call is TRBV28, the J call TRBJ2-7, with a weak D call TRBD2 (5 bases). The CDR3 runs 16 residues. Trimming took 2 bases from V and 1 from J, leaving 15 bases between them. Germline values: CDR1 MDHEN, CDR2 SYDVKM. CDR3 loop: CASSLGPGWNSYEQYF. CDR3 DNA sequence: TGTGCCAGCAGTTTAGGCCCGGGGTGGAATTCCTACGAGCAGTACTTC. Based on the CDR3 plus reference TRBV28 and TRBJ2-7, the full variable domain is DVKVTQSSRYLVKRTGEKVFLECVQDMDHENMFWYRQDPGLGLRLIYFSYDVKMKEKGDIPEGYSVSREKKERFSLILESASTNQTSMYLCASSLGPGWNSYEQYFGPGTRLTVT.

The chain recombines TRBV28 with TRBJ1-5; D unresolved. Germline V CDR1 and CDR2: MDHEN, SYDVKM. There are 16 residues in the CDR3. V was clipped by 3 bases and J by 0 bases, with 12 bases between them. CDR3 coding DNA: TGTGCCAGCAGTTTCCGGGGTGGGAGTAGCAATCAGCCCCAGCATTTT. Translated: CASSFRGGSSNQPQHF.

This sequence joins TRBV30 and TRBJ1-4; D unresolved. The CDR3 is 13 residues long. V shed 2 bases and J shed 12 bases, with 16 bases lying between them. Germline CDR1 is GTSNPN and CDR2 is SVGIG (reference sequence). CDR3 residues: CAWSPGILDQLFF. The CDR3 DNA reads as TGTGCCTGGAGTCCGGGGATCTTGGATCAACTGTTTTTT.

This clone was observed a single time. The gene calls are TRBV9 and TRBJ1-2; 9 positions agree with TRBD1. This CDR3 is 15 amino acids long. Germline V lookup: CDR1 SGDLS, CDR2 YYNGEE. The V gene end was trimmed by 3 bases and the J gene end by 7 bases; junction bases not matched to a gene: 10. In DNA form, the CDR3 reads TGTGCCAGCAGCGCCCAACAGGGGGCGCAGAGTGGCTACACCTTC. Amino acids: CASSAQQGAQSGYTF.

The chain carries TRBV6-2 or TRBV6-3 and TRBJ1-5; no reliable D call. The germline V gene encodes CDR1 MNHEY and CDR2 SVGEGT. The length of the CDR3 is 14 residues. V was clipped by 5 bases and J by 1 base, with 9 bases between them. CDR3 sequence reads: CASSDRGSNQPQHF. DNA for the CDR3: TGTGCCAGCAGTGACCGAGGGAGCAATCAGCCCCAGCATTTT.

This chain uses TRBV24-1 with TRBJ2-7; D is possibly TRBD2 (5 bases). Trimming cost V 4 bases and J 7 bases, with 16 bases left between them. CDR1 is KGHDR, CDR2 SFDVKD, per germline. The CDR3 has 14 residues. As DNA, the CDR3 is TGTGCCACCAGTGAAGGGAGTTATACAGAAGAGCAGTACTTC. Translation: CATSEGSYTEEQYF.

The rearrangement uses TRBV5-1 and TRBJ2-7; 11 bases are shared with TRBD2. Germline-derived CDR1 and CDR2 are SGHRS and YFSETQ. The CDR3 is 22 amino acids. Unmatched junction bases numbered 28, after V lost 5 bases and J lost 3 bases. This CDR3 reads CASSSPGTEGKIAGGPSYEQYF. CDR3 DNA sequence: TGCGCCAGCAGTTCGCCGGGGACAGAGGGGAAAATAGCGGGAGGGCCGAGCTACGAGCAGTACTTC. Complete variable domain (other parts from reference TRBV5-1 and TRBJ2-7): KAGVTQTPRYLIKTRGQQVTLSCSPISGHRSVSWYQQTPGQGLQFLFEYFSETQRNKGNFPGRFSGRQFSNSRSEMNVSTLELGDSALYLCASSSPGTEGKIAGGPSYEQYFGPGTRLTVT.

The CDR3 here is CASSLGAGYGYTF. The DNA of the CDR3 is TGTGCCAGCAGCTTAGGGGCTGGCTATGGCTACACCTTC. V and J are TRBV5-4 and TRBJ1-2; possible D gene TRBD1, 5 bases. V was pared by 2 bases and J by 4 bases, with 9 bases between. Germline lookup yields CDR1 SGHNT and CDR2 YYREEE (reference sequence). The CDR3 contains 13 residues.

The genes are TRBV24-1 and TRBJ2-1; D is unresolved. CDR3 size: 13 residues. Germline V lookup: CDR1 KGHDR, CDR2 SFDVKD. Trimming took off 2 bases at V and 6 bases at J, with 7 bases between the two ends. The CDR3 DNA follows: TGTGCCACCAGTGATTCGCGCCTCAATGAGCAGTTCTTC. This gives the protein CATSDSRLNEQFF.